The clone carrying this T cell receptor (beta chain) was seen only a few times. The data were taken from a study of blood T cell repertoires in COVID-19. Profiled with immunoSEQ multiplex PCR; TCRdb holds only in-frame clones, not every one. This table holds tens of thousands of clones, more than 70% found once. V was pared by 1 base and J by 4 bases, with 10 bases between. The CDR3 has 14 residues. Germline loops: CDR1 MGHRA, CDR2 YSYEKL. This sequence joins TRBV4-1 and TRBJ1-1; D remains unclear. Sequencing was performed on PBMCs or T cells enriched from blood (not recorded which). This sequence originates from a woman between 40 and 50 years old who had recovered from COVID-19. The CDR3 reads CASSQGMRGTEAFF. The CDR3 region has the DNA TGCGCCAGCAGCCAAGGTATGCGGGGCACTGAAGCTTTCTTT.